The text below deals with one TCR beta chain. The count of this clone is one. No antigen is known for it. Base-call qualities are not available, and no considerably larger clone is one nucleotide away. The library was built by means of the immunoSEQ multiplex PCR assay. The source is immuneACCESS, and TCRdb retained only in-frame sequences with V and J called. Part of the clones is not carried over; for the studies checked, unresolved V genes explain less than half of this, and the remainder is unexplained. The sample profile shows 50,000 or so clones; 92% of them were found once. Together, the top ten hold about 3.6% of the sample. Taken from the germline V gene (reference sequence), the CDR1 and CDR2 loops are SSHAT and FNYEAQ. From the cysteine through the phenylalanine, the CDR3 covers 12 amino acids. Of the read, only the CDR3 DNA is kept; its 36 bases are in frame from base 1. V drops 5 bases and J drops 5 bases, leaving 9 bases in between.

The source of the sample is a study of technical replicates of blood from a few donors (dated by TCRdb to about 2017). The sequence derives from a human donor in good health. Some clones in this sample may be carry-over from other donors' samples. The rearrangement joined TRBV7-7 to TRBJ2-5; the D gene is unclear. The source material was PBMCs. The sequence in DNA is TGTGCCAGCAGCCAGGATAGGGAGACCCAGTACTTC. It is translated as CASSQDRETQYF.